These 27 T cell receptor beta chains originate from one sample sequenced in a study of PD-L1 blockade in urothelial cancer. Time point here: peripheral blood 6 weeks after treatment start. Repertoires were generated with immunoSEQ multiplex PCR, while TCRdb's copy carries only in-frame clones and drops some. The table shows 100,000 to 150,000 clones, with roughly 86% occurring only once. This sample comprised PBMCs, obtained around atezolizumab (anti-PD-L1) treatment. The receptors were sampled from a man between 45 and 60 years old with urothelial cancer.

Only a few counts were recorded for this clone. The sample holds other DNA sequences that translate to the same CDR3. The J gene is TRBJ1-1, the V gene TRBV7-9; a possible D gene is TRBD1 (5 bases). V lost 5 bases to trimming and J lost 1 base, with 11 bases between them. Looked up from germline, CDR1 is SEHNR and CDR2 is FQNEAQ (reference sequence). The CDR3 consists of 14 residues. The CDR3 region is CASSLGGSNTEAFF. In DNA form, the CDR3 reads TGTGCCAGCAGCCTCGGGGGATCGAACACTGAAGCTTTCTTT.

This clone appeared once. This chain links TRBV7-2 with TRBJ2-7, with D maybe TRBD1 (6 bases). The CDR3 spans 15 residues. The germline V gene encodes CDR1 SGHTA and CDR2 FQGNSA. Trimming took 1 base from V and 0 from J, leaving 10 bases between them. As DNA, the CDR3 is TGTGCCAGCAGCTTAGGTCCAGGGGACTCCTACGAGCAGTACTTC. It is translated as CASSLGPGDSYEQYF. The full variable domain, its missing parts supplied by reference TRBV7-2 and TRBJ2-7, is GAGVSQSPSNKVTEKGKDVELRCDPISGHTALYWYRQSLGQGLEFLIYFQGNSAPDKSGLPSDRFSAERTGGSVSTLTIQRTQQEDSAVYLCASSLGPGDSYEQYFGPGTRLTVT.

The DNA for the CDR3 is TGTGCCAGCAGCTTAGGGCCTAGCGGGACCTACGAGCAGTACTTC. It is translated as CASSLGPSGTYEQYF. The rearrangement links TRBV7-2 to TRBJ2-7, with 9 bases that match TRBD2. The CDR3 is 15 amino acids. With V trimmed by 1 base and J by 2 bases, 3 bases remained unmatched. The V gene's germline CDR1 is SGHTA and CDR2 FQGNSA. The full variable domain, with the rest looked up from reference TRBV7-2 and TRBJ2-7, is GAGVSQSPSNKVTEKGKDVELRCDPISGHTALYWYRQSLGQGLEFLIYFQGNSAPDKSGLPSDRFSAERTGGSVSTLTIQRTQQEDSAVYLCASSLGPSGTYEQYFGPGTRLTVT.

The CDR3 region has the DNA TGTGCCAGCAAAAGGACTAGCGGGATTTGGGAGACCCAGTACTTC. Its protein product is CASKRTSGIWETQYF. J is TRBJ2-5 and V is TRBV2, with 12 bases fitting TRBD2. The germline V gene has CDR1 SNHLY and CDR2 FYNNEI. Losses at the gene ends were 7 bases for V and 5 bases for J; bases not matched to a gene: 8. The CDR3 consists of 15 residues.

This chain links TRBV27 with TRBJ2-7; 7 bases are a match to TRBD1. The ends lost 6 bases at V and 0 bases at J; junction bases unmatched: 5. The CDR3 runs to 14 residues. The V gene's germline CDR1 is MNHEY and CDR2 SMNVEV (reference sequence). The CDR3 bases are TGTGCCAGCAGGAAGACAGGGCACTCCTACGAGCAGTACTTC. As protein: CASRKTGHSYEQYF.

Here the CDR3 reads CASSPRGTSGRSSYNEQFF. In DNA, the CDR3 is TGTGCCAGCTCACCAAGGGGGACTAGCGGGCGAAGCTCCTACAATGAGCAGTTCTTC. The rearrangement uses TRBV18 and TRBJ2-1, with 12 bases identical to TRBD2. This CDR3 region has 19 residues. Germline CDR1 is KGHSH and CDR2 is LQKENI. The trim removed 2 bases at V and 0 bases at J, leaving 8 bases unmatched.

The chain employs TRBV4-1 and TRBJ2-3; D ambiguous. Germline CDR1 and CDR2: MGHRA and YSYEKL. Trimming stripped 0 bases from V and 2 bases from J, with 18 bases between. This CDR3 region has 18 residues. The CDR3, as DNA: TGCGCCAGCAGCCAAGATGGGTCCGCGACACCATCCACAGATACGCAGTATTTT. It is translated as CASSQDGSATPSTDTQYF.

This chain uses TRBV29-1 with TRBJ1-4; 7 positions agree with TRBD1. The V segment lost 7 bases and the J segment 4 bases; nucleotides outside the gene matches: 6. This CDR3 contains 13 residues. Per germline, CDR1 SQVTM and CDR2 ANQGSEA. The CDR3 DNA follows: TGCAGCGGGAAGACAGGGATTAATGAAAAACTGTTTTTT. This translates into CSGKTGINEKLFF.

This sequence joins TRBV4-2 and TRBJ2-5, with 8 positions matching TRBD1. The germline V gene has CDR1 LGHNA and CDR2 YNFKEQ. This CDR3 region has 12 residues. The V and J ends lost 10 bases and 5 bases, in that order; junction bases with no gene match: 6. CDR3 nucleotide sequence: TGTGCCACCCAGGGGGCGGGGGAGACCCAGTACTTC. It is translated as CATQGAGETQYF.

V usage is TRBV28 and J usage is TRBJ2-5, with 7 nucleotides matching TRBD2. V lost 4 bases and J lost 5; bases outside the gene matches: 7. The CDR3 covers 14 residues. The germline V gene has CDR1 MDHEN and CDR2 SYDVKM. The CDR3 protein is CASSSPTSRETQYF. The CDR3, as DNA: TGTGCCAGCAGTTCGCCGACTAGCCGGGAGACCCAGTACTTC.

CDR3 amino acids: CASSITGVGTEAFF. In nucleotides, the CDR3 is TGTGCCAGTAGTATAACGGGGGTGGGCACTGAAGCTTTCTTT. This chain connects TRBV19 to TRBJ1-1, with D possibly being TRBD1 (5 bases). The CDR3 has 14 amino acids. The V gene's germline CDR1 is LNHDA and CDR2 SQIVND (reference sequence). With 2 bases removed from V and 4 bases from J, the gap between germline ends came to 11 bases.

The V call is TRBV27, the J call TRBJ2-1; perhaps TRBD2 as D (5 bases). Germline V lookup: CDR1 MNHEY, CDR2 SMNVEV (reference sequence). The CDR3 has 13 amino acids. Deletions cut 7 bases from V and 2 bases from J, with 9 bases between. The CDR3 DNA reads TGTGCCAGCACCCCGAGGGCCTACAATGAGCAGTTCTTC. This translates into CASTPRAYNEQFF.

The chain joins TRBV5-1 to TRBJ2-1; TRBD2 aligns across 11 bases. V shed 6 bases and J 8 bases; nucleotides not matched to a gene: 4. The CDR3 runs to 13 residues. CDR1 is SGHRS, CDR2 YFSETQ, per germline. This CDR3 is CASMTSGIDEQFF. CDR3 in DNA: TGCGCCAGCATGACTAGCGGGATCGATGAGCAGTTCTTC.

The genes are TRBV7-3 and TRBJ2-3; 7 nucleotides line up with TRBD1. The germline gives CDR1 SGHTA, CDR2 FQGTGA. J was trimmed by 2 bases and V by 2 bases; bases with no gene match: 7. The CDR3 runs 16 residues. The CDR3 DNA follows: TGTGCCAGCAGCTTACTAGGGGACAGAGACACAGATACGCAGTATTTT. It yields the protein CASSLLGDRDTDTQYF.

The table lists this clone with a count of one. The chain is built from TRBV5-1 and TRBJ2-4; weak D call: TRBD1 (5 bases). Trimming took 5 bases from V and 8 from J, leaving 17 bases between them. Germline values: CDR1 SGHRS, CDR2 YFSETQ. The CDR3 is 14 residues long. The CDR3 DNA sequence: TGCGCCAGCAGACTGGTGGCAGGGAAAGACATTCAGTACTTC. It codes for CASRLVAGKDIQYF.

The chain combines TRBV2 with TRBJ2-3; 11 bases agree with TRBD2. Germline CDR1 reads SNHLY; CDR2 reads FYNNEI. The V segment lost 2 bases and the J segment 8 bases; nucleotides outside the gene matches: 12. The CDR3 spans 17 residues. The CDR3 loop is CASSELAGGPLSGTQYF. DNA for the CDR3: TGTGCCAGCAGTGAACTAGCGGGAGGCCCCCTGTCGGGTACGCAGTATTTT.

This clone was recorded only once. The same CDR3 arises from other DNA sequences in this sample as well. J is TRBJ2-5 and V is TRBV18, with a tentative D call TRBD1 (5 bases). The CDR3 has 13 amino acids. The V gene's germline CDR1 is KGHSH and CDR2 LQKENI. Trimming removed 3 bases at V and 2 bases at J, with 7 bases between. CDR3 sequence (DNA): TGTGCCAGCTCACCGAACAGGCAAGAGACCCAGTACTTC. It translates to CASSPNRQETQYF.

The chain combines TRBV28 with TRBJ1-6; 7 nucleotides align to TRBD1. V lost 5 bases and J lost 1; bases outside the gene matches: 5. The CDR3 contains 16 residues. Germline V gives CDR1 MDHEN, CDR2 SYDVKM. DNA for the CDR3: TGTGCCAGCAGTCCTGCAGGGGGTTCCTATAATTCACCCCTCCACTTT. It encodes CASSPAGGSYNSPLHF.

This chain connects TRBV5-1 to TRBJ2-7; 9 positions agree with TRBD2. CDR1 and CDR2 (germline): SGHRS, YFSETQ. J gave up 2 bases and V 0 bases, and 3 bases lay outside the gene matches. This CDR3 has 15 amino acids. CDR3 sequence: CASSLGTSDTYEQYF. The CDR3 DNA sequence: TGCGCCAGCAGCTTGGGGACTAGCGACACCTACGAGCAGTACTTC.

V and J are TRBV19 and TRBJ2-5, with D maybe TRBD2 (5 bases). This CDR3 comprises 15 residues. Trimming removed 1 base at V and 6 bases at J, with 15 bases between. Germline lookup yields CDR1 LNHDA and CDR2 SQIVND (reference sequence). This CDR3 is CASSIAGERFKTQYF. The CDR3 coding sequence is TGTGCCAGTAGTATAGCTGGGGAGCGATTTAAGACCCAGTACTTC.

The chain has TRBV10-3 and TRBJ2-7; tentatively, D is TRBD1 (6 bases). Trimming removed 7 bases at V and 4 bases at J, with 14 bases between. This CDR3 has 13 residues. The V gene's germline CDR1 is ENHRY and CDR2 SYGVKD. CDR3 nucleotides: TGTGCCATCAAAGGTACTAGGGGGTACGAGCAGTACTTC. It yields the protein CAIKGTRGYEQYF.

CDR3 in DNA: TGTGCCAGCAGCTTGACTAGCGGAGCCTCCAATGAGCAGTTCTTC. As protein: CASSLTSGASNEQFF. The rearrangement uses TRBV7-6 and TRBJ2-1, with 9 positions matching TRBD2. V shed 3 bases and J 6 bases; nucleotides not matched to a gene: 6. Germline CDR1 is SGHVS and CDR2 is FNYEAQ. This CDR3 spans 15 amino acids.

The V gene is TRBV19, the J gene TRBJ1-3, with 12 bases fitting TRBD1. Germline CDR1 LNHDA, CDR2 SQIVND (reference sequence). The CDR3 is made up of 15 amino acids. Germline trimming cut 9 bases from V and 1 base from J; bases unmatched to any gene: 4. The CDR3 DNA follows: TGTGCCAGCAGGGACAGGGGGCGGTCTGGAAACACCATATATTTT. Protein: CASRDRGRSGNTIYF. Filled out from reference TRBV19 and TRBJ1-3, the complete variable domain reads DGGITQSPKYLFRKEGQNVTLSCEQNLNHDAMYWYRQDPGQGLRLIYYSQIVNDFQKGDIAEGYSVSREKKESFPLTVTSAQKNPTAFYLCASRDRGRSGNTIYFGEGSWLTVV.

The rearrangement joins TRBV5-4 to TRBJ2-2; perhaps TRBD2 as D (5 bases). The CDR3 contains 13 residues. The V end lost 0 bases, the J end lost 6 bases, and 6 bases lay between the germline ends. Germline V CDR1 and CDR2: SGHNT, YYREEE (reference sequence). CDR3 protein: CASSLASPGELFF. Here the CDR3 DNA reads TGTGCCAGCAGCTTGGCTAGCCCCGGGGAGCTGTTTTTT.

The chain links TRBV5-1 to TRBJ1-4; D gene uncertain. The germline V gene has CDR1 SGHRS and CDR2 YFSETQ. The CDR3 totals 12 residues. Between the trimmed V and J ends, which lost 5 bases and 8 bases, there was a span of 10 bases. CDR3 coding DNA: TGCGCCAGCAGTCCCTCCGGGGAAAAACTGTTTTTT. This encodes CASSPSGEKLFF.

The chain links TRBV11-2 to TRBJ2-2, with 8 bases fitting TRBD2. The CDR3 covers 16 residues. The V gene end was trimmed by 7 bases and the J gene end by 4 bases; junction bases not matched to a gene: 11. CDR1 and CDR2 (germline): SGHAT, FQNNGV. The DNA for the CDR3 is TGTGCCAGCAACTTTGGACCTCGGGGGGGCACCGGGGAGCTGTTTTTT. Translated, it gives CASNFGPRGGTGELFF.

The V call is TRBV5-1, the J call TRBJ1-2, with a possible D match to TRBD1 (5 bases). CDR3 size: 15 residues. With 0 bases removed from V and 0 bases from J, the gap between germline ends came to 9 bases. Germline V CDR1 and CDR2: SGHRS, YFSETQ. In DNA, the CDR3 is TGCGCCAGCAGCTTGGGCACAGGTACTAACTATGGCTACACCTTC. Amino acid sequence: CASSLGTGTNYGYTF.